This T cell receptor (beta chain) is from a study of shared clonotypes between healthy human individuals. Germline V gene sequence: CDR1 WNHNN, CDR2 SYGVQD (reference sequence). V was cut by 2 bases and J by 1 base, with 5 bases left in between. The CDR3 is 13 amino acids. Method: immunoSEQ multiplex PCR; TCRdb's copy keeps in-frame clones and lacks some. The top ten clones hold about 0.52% of a sample with about 1.1 million clones, 78% of them seen once. This rearrangement joins TRBV10-1 to TRBJ2-5; unclear D gene. This receptor was taken from a man between 18 and 35 years old in good health. Some clones in this sample may be carry-over from other donors' samples. The sample was memory CD4+ T cells from PBMCs. Subset of the sample: CD45RA-negative fraction. CDR3 bases: TGCGCCAGCAGTGAGAGGCTCCAAGAGACCCAGTACTTC. It translates to CASSERLQETQYF.